This entry is about one T cell receptor beta chain. The identical CDR3 is also encoded by other nucleotide sequences in the sample. This sample stems from a study of blood T cell repertoires in COVID-19. At the level of the study: The United States, Italy and Spain provided the acute and convalescent COVID-19 samples. From T cells, B-cell-depleted T cells, or PBMCs came the material, which was cDNA or gDNA.

Original data processing: For nucleated cells, counts were estimated from reference gene primer amplification. Libraries were prepared by immunoSEQ multiplex PCR; TCRdb keeps only in-frame clonotypes and omits some of them. V, J and clone size are those of that table, while D and trimming were read from the DNA. The top ten clones hold about 20% of a sample with 200,000 to 250,000 clones, about 85% of them seen once. In germline, CDR1 is LGHNA, CDR2 YSLEER. V lost 6 bases to trimming and J lost 4 bases; unmatched junction nucleotides: 4. The CDR3 spans 13 residues. Sequencing used peripheral blood. The chain combines TRBV4-3 with TRBJ2-5, with 8 bases matching TRBD1. This clonotype was obtained from a man under 40 with active or convalescent COVID-19. The CDR3 nucleotides are TGCGCCAGCAGTCGTGACAGGGGAGAGACCCAGTACTTC. Translated, it gives CASSRDRGETQYF.